These 17 T cell receptor beta chains were all obtained from the same sample, sequenced in a study of breast tumors, draining lymph nodes, adjacent tissues. Samples came from axillary lymph nodes draining the breast cancer. MiXCR, applied by TCRdb to the multiplex PCR reads, yields one record per CDR3 protein. The repertoire consists of 290,000 or so distinct CDR3 sequences, with about 33% occurring once and the leading ten covering more than 0.95%. Sequenced input: axillary lymph node tissue. The origin of the receptors is a female donor with breast cancer. Some clones in this sample may be carry-over from other donors' samples.

Regarding this clonotype: One base away lies a much larger clone, so this may be a sequencing read error. This rearrangement joins TRBV19 to TRBJ1-4, with 7 positions matching TRBD1. CDR3 length: 14 residues. Germline CDR1 LNHDA, CDR2 SQIVND (reference sequence). The CDR3 sequence: CASTTGASNGKLFF. The CDR3 nucleotides are TGTGCCAGTACCACAGGGGCCTCTAATGGAAAACTGTTTTTT. Full variable domain (outside the CDR3, taken from reference TRBV19 and TRBJ1-4): DGGITQSPKYLFRKEGQNVTLSCEQNLNHDAMYWYRQDPGQGLRLIYYSQIVNDFQKGDIAEGYSVSREKKESFPLTVTSAQKNPTAFYLCASTTGASNGKLFFGSGTQLSVL.

This clonotype has a count of ten or more. The chain combines TRBV20-1 with TRBJ2-1; perhaps TRBD1 as D (6 bases). With 0 bases removed from V and 6 bases from J, the gap between germline ends came to 12 bases. CDR1 DFQATT and CDR2 SNEGSKA come from the germline V gene (reference sequence). CDR3 length: 14 residues. The CDR3 loop is CSAREGGPGNEQFF. The CDR3 region has the DNA TGCAGTGCTAGAGAAGGGGGACCAGGCAATGAGCAGTTCTTC.

The table lists this clonotype with a few counts. This clone may be a read error of a much larger clone one base away. The chain has TRBV20-1 and TRBJ1-5; TRBD1 is a possible D gene (5 bases). Per the germline V gene, CDR1 is DFQATT and CDR2 is SNEGSKA (reference sequence). There are 14 residues in the CDR3. CDR3 DNA: TGCAGTGCTAAGACAGAGGCGAGCAATCCGCCCCAGCATTTT. This encodes CSAKTEASNPPQHF.

This clonotype was recorded many times. V gene TRBV12-3 or TRBV12-4 combines with J gene TRBJ2-3; D remains unclear. The CDR3 is 15 residues long. Trimming cost V 6 bases and J 2 bases, with 15 bases left between them. CDR3 DNA sequence: TGTGCCAGCAGCCGCAGTAATAGGGTCACAGATACGCAGTATTTT. As protein: CASSRSNRVTDTQYF.

The rearrangement links TRBV6-6 to TRBJ1-5, with D maybe TRBD1 (5 bases). The germline gives CDR1 MNHNY, CDR2 SVGAGI (reference sequence). Trimming cost V 5 bases and J 7 bases, with 15 bases left between them. This CDR3 is built from 14 residues. CDR3 region: CASSHGGQGQPQHF. CDR3 sequence (DNA): TGTGCCAGCAGTCACGGGGGTCAGGGACAGCCCCAGCATTTT.

With regard to this clonotype: The CDR3 end shows no conserved phenylalanine or tryptophan, and so a read error is likely. The genes are TRBV29-1 and TRBJ2-5; D remains unclear. CDR1 and CDR2 from the germline V gene are SQVTM and ANQGSEA. Trimming pared 7 bases from V and 7 bases from J, leaving 10 bases between. This CDR3 region has 10 residues. The CDR3 loop reads CSASTGTQYL. In nucleotides, the CDR3 is TGCAGCGCCTCAACCGGGACCCAGTACCTC.

This clonotype was counted a few times. This chain links TRBV7-2 with TRBJ1-1; D is unclear. The CDR3 sequence is 15 residues long. Germline CDR1 is SGHTA and CDR2 is FQGNSA. The V end lost 5 bases, the J end lost 6 bases, and 19 bases lay between the germline ends. The CDR3 DNA reads TGTGCCAGCAGCGGCCACGGAGGCGGAACCGCTGAAGCTTTCTTT. Translation: CASSGHGGGTAEAFF. Full variable domain (outside the CDR3, taken from reference TRBV7-2 and TRBJ1-1): GAGVSQSPSNKVTEKGKDVELRCDPISGHTALYWYRQSLGQGLEFLIYFQGNSAPDKSGLPSDRFSAERTGGSVSTLTIQRTQQEDSAVYLCASSGHGGGTAEAFFGQGTRLTVV.

With regard to this clonotype: In this CDR3 the conserved last residue, phenylalanine or tryptophan, is missing, so a read error is likely. V is TRBV6-6 and J is TRBJ2-5; 9 bases match TRBD2. There are 13 residues in the CDR3. V was clipped by 7 bases and J by 7 bases; unmatched bases: 7. Germline lookup yields CDR1 MNHNY and CDR2 SVGAGI (reference sequence). In DNA, the CDR3 is TGTGCCAGCACCCCGGGACTAGCCCCGACCCAGTACTGC. It encodes CASTPGLAPTQYC.

This clonotype was seen a few times. This chain connects TRBV28 to TRBJ2-7; 7 bases are a match to TRBD2. The CDR3 covers 14 residues. Per the germline V gene, CDR1 is MDHEN and CDR2 is SYDVKM. Unmatched junction bases numbered 4, after V lost 3 bases and J lost 2 bases. The CDR3 reads CASSLLAETYEQYF. As DNA, the CDR3 is TGTGCCAGCAGTTTGCTAGCGGAGACCTACGAGCAGTACTTC.

This clonotype was found a few times. This chain connects TRBV30 to TRBJ2-7, with TRBD2 matching over 8 bases. Trimming cost V 0 bases and J 3 bases; bases outside gene matches: 4. Germline V gives CDR1 GTSNPN, CDR2 SVGIG (reference sequence). This CDR3 contains 14 residues. CDR3 residues: CAWSVMAGGYEQYF. For the CDR3, the DNA is TGTGCCTGGAGTGTGATGGCGGGAGGCTACGAGCAGTACTTC.

The chain uses TRBV7-8 and TRBJ2-5, with TRBD1 matching over 8 bases. The ends lost 6 bases at V and 6 bases at J; junction bases unmatched: 9. The length of the CDR3 is 14 residues. Germline values: CDR1 SGHVS, CDR2 FQNEAQ. CDR3 DNA: TGTGCCAGCAGACGCAATACAGGGGGACAGACCCAGTACTTC. Amino acid sequence: CASRRNTGGQTQYF.

This clonotype appeared many times. This CDR3 reads CSVAGAGGFYEQYF. CDR3 sequence (DNA): TGCAGCGTTGCTGGGGCGGGAGGATTCTACGAGCAGTACTTC. The chain joins TRBV29-1 to TRBJ2-7; 8 bases map to TRBD2. In germline, CDR1 is SQVTM, CDR2 ANQGSEA. V lost 4 bases to trimming and J lost 3 bases; unmatched junction nucleotides: 8. The CDR3 length is 14 residues.

The chain links TRBV25-1 to TRBJ2-7; 10 bases agree with TRBD2. V was pared by 5 bases and J by 7 bases, with 11 bases of the junction left unmatched. CDR3 length equals 15 residues. Per germline, CDR1 MGHDK and CDR2 SYGVNS. Here the CDR3 DNA reads TGTGCCAGCAGTACCCATGGACTAGCGGACAGGGAGCAGTACTTC. Translated, it gives CASSTHGLADREQYF.

This clonotype was observed a handful of times. The rearrangement links TRBV6-5 to TRBJ2-4; D gene uncertain. CDR1 and CDR2 (germline): MNHEY, SVGAGI. Trimming took 6 bases from V and 0 from J, leaving 12 bases between them. The CDR3 spans 15 residues. In DNA form, the CDR3 reads TGTGCCAGCAGCCCGGGCTTACTAGCCAAAAACATTCAGTACTTC. Its translation is CASSPGLLAKNIQYF.

In this sample, this clonotype turned up many times. This chain uses TRBV20-1 with TRBJ2-3, with 7 bases fitting TRBD2. Germline CDR1 DFQATT, CDR2 SNEGSKA (reference sequence). CDR3 size: 14 residues. The junction had 4 bases not matched to a gene; V was cut back by 0 bases and J by 4 bases. The CDR3 loop is CSARERESADTQYF. The CDR3 DNA reads as TGCAGTGCTAGAGAGCGGGAGTCAGCAGATACGCAGTATTTT.

This clonotype was seen repeatedly, ten times or more. The chain has TRBV9 and TRBJ2-1; TRBD2 agrees at 11 bases. CDR3 size: 15 residues. CDR1 is SGDLS and CDR2 is YYNGEE in the germline V gene. Trimming at V came to 3 bases and at J to 4 bases, leaving 3 bases not matched to a gene. CDR3 in amino acids: CASSATSGKYNEQFF. In nucleotides, the CDR3 is TGTGCCAGCAGCGCGACTAGCGGGAAGTACAATGAGCAGTTCTTC.

This clonotype came up many times. The rearrangement links TRBV19 to TRBJ2-5, with 9 bases matching TRBD1. The germline V gene has CDR1 LNHDA and CDR2 SQIVND (reference sequence). V lost 5 bases, J lost 4 bases, and 5 bases stayed unmatched. This CDR3 comprises 14 residues. In nucleotides, the CDR3 is TGTGCCAGTAGTTGGAGACAGGGGGGAGAGACCCAGTACTTC. Translating it yields CASSWRQGGETQYF.